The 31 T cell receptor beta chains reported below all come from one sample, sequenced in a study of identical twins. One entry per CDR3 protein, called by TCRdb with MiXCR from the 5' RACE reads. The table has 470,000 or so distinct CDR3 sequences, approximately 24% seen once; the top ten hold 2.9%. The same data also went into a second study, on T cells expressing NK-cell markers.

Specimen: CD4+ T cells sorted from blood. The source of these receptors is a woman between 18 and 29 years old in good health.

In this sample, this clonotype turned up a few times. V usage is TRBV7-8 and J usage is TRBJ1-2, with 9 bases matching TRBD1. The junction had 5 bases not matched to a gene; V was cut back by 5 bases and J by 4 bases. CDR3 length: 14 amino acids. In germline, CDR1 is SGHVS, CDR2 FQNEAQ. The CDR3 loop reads CASSPTGGSYGYTF. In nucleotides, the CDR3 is TGTGCCAGCAGCCCTACAGGGGGCAGCTATGGCTACACCTTC.

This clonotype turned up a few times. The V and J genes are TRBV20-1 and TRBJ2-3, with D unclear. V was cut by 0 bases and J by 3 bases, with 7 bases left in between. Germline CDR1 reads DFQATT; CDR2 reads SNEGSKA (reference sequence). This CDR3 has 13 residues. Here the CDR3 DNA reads TGCAGTGCTAGAGATACAATGACAGATACGCAGTATTTT. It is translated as CSARDTMTDTQYF.

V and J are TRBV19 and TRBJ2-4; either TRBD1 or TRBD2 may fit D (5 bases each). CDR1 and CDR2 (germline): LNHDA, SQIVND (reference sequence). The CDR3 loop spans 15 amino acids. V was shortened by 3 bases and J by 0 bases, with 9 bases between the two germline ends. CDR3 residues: CASSIGTQAKNIQYF. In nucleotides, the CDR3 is TGTGCCAGTAGTATCGGGACCCAAGCCAAAAACATTCAGTACTTC.

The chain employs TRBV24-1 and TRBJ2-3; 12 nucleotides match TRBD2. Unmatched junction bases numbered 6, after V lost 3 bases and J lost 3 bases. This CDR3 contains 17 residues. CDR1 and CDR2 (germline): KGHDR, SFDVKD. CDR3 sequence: CATSDGRTSGVTDTQYF. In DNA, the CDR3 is TGTGCCACCAGTGATGGACGGACTAGCGGGGTTACAGATACGCAGTATTTT.

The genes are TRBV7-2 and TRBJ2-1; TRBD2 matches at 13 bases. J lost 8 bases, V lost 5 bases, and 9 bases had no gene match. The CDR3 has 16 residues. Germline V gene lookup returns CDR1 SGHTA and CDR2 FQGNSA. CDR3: CASSPRTSGSGDEQFF. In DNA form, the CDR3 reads TGTGCCAGCAGCCCCCGGACTAGCGGGAGCGGCGATGAGCAGTTCTTC. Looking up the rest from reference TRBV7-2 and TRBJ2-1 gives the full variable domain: GAGVSQSPSNKVTEKGKDVELRCDPISGHTALYWYRQSLGQGLEFLIYFQGNSAPDKSGLPSDRFSAERTGGSVSTLTIQRTQQEDSAVYLCASSPRTSGSGDEQFFGPGTRLTVL.

The CDR3 coding sequence is TGCGCCAGCAGCTTTAGGCTAGGGATCAATGAGCAGTTCTTC. It codes for CASSFRLGINEQFF. This rearrangement joins TRBV5-1 to TRBJ2-1; the D is unclear. The CDR3 is made up of 14 amino acids. The germline V and J ends were trimmed by 2 bases and 6 bases, with 12 bases remaining between them. Germline CDR1 SGHRS, CDR2 YFSETQ.

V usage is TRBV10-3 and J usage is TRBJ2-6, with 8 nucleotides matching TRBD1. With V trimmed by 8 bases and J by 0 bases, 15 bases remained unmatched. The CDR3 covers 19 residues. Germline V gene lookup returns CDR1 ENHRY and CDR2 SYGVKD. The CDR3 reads CAIPKGTGVISSGANVLTF. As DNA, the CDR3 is TGTGCCATCCCAAAGGGGACAGGTGTTATTAGCTCTGGGGCCAACGTCCTGACTTTC.

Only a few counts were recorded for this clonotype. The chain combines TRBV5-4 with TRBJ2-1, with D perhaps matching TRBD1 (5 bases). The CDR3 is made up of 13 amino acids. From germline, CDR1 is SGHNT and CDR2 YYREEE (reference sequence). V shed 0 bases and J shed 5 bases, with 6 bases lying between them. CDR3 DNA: TGTGCCAGCAGCTTGGAACAGGACAATGAGCAGTTCTTC. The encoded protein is CASSLEQDNEQFF.

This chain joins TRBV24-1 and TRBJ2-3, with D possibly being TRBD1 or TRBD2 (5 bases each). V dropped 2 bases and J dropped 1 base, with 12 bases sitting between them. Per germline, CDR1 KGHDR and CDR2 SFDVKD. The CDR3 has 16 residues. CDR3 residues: CATSDSVGTGTDTQYF. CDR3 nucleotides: TGTGCCACCAGTGATTCGGTGGGGACCGGCACAGATACGCAGTATTTT.

In DNA form, the CDR3 reads TGTGCCAGCAGGCCAGGACTAGCCCGGGATACGCAGTATTTT. This codes for CASRPGLARDTQYF. The chain couples TRBV7-2 to TRBJ2-3; 8 bases fit TRBD2. CDR1 and CDR2 (germline): SGHTA, FQGNSA. The V gene end was trimmed by 6 bases and the J gene end by 6 bases; junction bases not matched to a gene: 8. The CDR3 has 14 residues.

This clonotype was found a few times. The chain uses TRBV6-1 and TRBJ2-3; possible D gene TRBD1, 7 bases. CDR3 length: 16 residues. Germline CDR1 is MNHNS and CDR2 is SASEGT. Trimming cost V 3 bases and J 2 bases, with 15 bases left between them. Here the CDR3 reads CASSDWRDRPTDTQYF. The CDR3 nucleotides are TGTGCCAGCAGTGACTGGCGGGACAGACCCACAGATACGCAGTATTTT.

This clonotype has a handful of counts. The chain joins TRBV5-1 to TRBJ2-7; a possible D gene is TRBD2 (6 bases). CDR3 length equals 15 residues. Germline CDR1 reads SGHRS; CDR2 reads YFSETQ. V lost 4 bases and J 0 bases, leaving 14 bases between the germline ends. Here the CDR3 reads CASSAVIAASYEQYF. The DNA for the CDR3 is TGCGCCAGCAGCGCGGTGATAGCGGCCTCCTACGAGCAGTACTTC.

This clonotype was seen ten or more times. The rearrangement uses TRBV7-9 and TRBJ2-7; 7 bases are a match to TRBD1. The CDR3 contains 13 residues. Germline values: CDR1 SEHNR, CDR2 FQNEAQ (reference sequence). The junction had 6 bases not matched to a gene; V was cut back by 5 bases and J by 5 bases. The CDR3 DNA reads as TGTGCCAGCAGCCCTCAACAGGGGAACGAGCAGTACTTC. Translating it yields CASSPQQGNEQYF.

CDR3 residues: CASRPTGGETQYF. CDR3 in DNA: TGTGCCAGCCGTCCGACTGGTGGGGAGACCCAGTACTTC. This rearrangement joins TRBV12-3 or TRBV12-4 to TRBJ2-5; D call uncertain. Trimming took 8 bases from V and 5 from J, leaving 15 bases between them. The CDR3 is made up of 13 amino acids.

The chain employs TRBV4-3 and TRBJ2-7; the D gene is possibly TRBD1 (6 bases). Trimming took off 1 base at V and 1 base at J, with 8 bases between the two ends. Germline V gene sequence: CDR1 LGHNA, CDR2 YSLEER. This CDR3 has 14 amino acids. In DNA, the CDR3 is TGCGCCAGCAGCCAAGTACAGGGTTCCTACGAGCAGTACTTC. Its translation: CASSQVQGSYEQYF.

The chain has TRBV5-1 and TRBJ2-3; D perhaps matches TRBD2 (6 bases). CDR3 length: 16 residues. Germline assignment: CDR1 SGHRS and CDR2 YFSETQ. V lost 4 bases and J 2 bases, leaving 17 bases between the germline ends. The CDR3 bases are TGCGCCAGCAGCCGGGGACTTGAGAGAAACACAGATACGCAGTATTTT. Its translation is CASSRGLERNTDTQYF.

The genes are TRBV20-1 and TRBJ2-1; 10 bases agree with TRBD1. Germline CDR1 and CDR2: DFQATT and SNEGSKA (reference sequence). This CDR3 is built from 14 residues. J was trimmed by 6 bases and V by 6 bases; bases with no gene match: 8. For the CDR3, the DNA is TGCAGTGCCGAAGACAGGGGGCCGTTCAATGAGCAGTTCTTC. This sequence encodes CSAEDRGPFNEQFF.

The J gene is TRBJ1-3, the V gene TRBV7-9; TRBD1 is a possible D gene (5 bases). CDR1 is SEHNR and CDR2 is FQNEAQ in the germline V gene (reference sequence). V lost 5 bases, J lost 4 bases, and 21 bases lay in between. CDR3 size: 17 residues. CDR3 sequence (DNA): TGTGCCAGCAGCCCCCAGGATATGAGGGGCTCGGGAAACACCATATATTTT. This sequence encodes CASSPQDMRGSGNTIYF.

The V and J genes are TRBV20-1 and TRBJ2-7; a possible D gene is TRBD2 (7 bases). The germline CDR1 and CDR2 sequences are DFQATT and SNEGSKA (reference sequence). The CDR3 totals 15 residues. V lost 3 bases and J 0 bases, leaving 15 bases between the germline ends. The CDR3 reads CSASAPGGSSYEQYF. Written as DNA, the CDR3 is TGCAGTGCTAGTGCCCCGGGGGGCAGCTCCTACGAGCAGTACTTC.

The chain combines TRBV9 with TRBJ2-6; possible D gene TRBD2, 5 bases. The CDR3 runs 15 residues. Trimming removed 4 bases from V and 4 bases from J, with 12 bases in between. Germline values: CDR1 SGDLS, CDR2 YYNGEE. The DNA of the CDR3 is TGTGCCAGCAGCCACACGGGGTCCGGGGCCAACGTCCTGACTTTC. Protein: CASSHTGSGANVLTF.

CDR3 in DNA: TGTGCCAGCAGTATCAACAGGGTTCCAACAGATACGCAGTATTTT. It codes for CASSINRVPTDTQYF. The chain uses TRBV12-3 or TRBV12-4 and TRBJ2-3; D might be TRBD1 (6 bases). Trimming took 5 bases from V and 3 from J, leaving 15 bases between them. There are 15 residues in the CDR3.

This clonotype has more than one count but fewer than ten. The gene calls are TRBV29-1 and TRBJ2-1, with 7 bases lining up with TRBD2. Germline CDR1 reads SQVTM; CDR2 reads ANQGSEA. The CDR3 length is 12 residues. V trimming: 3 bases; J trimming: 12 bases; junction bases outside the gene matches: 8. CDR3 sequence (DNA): TGCAGCGTTGATCGGGGGGAAGGAATGCAGTTCTTC. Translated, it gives CSVDRGEGMQFF.

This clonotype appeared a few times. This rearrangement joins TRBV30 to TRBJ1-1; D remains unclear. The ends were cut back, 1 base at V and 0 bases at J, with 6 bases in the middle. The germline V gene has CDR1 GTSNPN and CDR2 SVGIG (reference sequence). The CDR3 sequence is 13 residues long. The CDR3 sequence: CAWSAAMNTEAFF. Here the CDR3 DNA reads TGTGCCTGGAGTGCGGCGATGAACACTGAAGCTTTCTTT.

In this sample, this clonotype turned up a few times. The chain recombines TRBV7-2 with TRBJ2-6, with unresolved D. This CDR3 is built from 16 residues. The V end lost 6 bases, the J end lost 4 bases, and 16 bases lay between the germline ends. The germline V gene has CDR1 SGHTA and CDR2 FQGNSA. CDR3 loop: CASSVPPVVGANVLTF. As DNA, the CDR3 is TGTGCCAGCAGTGTCCCCCCGGTGGTGGGGGCCAACGTCCTGACTTTC.

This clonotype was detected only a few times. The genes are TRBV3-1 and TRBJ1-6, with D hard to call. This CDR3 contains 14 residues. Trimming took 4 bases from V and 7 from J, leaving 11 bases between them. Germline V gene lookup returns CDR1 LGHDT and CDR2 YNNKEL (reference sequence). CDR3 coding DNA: TGTGCCAGCAGCCCCCGGTCGGGGAATTCACCCCTCCACTTT. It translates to CASSPRSGNSPLHF.

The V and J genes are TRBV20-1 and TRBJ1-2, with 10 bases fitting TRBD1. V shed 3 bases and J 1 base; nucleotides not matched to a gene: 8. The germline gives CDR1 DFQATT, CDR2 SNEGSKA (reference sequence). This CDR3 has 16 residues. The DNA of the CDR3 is TGCAGTGCTAGTGAACTCGGGACAGGGGATAACTATGGCTACACCTTC. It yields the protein CSASELGTGDNYGYTF.

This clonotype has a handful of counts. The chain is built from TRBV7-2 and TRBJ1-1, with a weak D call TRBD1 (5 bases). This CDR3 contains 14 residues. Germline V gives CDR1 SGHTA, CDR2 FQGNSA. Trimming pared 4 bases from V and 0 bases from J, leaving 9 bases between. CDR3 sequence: CASSWGRMNTEAFF. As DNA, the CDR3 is TGTGCCAGCAGCTGGGGACGGATGAACACTGAAGCTTTCTTT.

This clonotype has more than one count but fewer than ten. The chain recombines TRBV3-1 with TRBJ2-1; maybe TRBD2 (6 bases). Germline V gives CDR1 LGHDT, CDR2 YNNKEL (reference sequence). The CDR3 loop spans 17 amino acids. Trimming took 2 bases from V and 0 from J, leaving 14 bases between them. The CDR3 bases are TGTGCCAGCAGCCAAACCTCCTCACTAGCCTCCTACAATGAGCAGTTCTTC. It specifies CASSQTSSLASYNEQFF.

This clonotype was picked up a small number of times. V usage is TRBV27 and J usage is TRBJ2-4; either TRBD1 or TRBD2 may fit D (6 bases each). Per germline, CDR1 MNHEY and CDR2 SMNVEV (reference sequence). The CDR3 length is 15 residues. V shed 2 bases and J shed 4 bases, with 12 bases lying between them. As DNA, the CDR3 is TGTGCCAGCAGTTTAGAGGGGGGATCGAAAAACATTCAGTACTTC. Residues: CASSLEGGSKNIQYF.

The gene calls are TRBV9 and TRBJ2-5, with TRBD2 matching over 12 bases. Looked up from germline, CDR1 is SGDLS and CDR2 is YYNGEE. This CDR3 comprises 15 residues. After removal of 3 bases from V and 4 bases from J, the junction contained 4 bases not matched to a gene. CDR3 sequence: CASSAPGLAGETQYF. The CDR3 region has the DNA TGTGCCAGCAGCGCGCCGGGACTAGCGGGAGAGACCCAGTACTTC.

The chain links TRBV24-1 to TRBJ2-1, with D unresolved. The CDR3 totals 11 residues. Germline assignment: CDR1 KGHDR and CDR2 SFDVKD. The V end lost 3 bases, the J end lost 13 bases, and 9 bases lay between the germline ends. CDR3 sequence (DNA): TGTGCCACCAGTGATCAAGGGAAACAGTTCTTC. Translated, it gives CATSDQGKQFF.